This T cell receptor beta chain is from a study of blood T cell repertoires in COVID-19. The wider study: The United States, Italy and Spain supplied acute and convalescent COVID-19 samples. T cells, B-cell-depleted T cells, or PBMCs provided the cDNA or gDNA that served as material.

V gave up 2 bases and J gave up 0 bases; unmatched junction bases: 6. The CDR3 covers 16 residues. CDR1 and CDR2 from the germline V gene are SNHLY and FYNNEI. Original methodology: Scientists estimated how many nucleated cells there were by amplifying reference gene primers. TCRdb's table, derived via immunoSEQ multiplex PCR, lists solely in-frame clones and lacks some. The DNA gave D and trimming, while V, J and clone size come from that table. The profile shows 80,000 to 95,000 clones, about 87% of them singletons. The clonotype comes from a human donor in a cohort sampled during active COVID-19. V is TRBV2 and J is TRBJ2-5; 7 bases align to TRBD2. The source material was peripheral blood. The CDR3 nucleotides are TGTGCCAGCAGTGAATACAGCGGGGAGTACCAAGAGACCCAGTACTTC. Encoded protein: CASSEYSGEYQETQYF.